The 10 T cell receptor beta chains reported below all come from one sample, sequenced in a study of T cell responses to AZD1222 COVID-19 vaccine (dated by TCRdb to about 2021). What the time point label conveys for this sample: baseline before first vaccination. Library prep was done by the immunoSEQ multiplex PCR assay. Drawn from immuneACCESS, this table holds only the in-frame rearrangements with V and J called that TCRdb kept. Clones are partly lost; checked studies trace under half to an unresolved V gene and leave the rest unexplained. The sample includes 73,000 or so clones, with about four fifths observed a single time. Under 6% of the sample is held by the ten biggest clonotypes. This specimen consisted of peripheral blood, obtained on day 0 of AZD1222 vaccination. The receptors here all came from an adult in good health.

The chain has TRBV14 and TRBJ2-1; TRBD1 or TRBD2 may be the D gene (6 bases each). The V gene lost 4 bases and the J gene lost 2 bases, with 18 bases spanning the gap. Germline V lookup: CDR1 SGHDN, CDR2 FVKESK. The CDR3 spans 17 residues. CDR3 amino acids: CASSLPRGQGPYNEQFF. Here the CDR3 DNA reads TGTGCCAGCAGCCTCCCACGGGGGCAGGGCCCCTACAATGAGCAGTTCTTC.

CDR3 residues: CASSSGQHSYEQYF. CDR3 sequence (DNA): TGTGCCAGCAGCTCGGGACAGCACTCCTACGAGCAGTACTTC. J is TRBJ2-7 and V is TRBV27; 7 positions match TRBD1. Germline V gene sequence: CDR1 MNHEY, CDR2 SMNVEV (reference sequence). The CDR3 spans 14 residues. Trimming cost V 6 bases and J 0 bases; bases outside gene matches: 5.

This clone was found a few times. This chain connects TRBV11-3 to TRBJ2-7; 12 positions match TRBD2. Germline CDR1 reads SGHNT; CDR2 reads YENEEA. After removal of 7 bases from V and 4 bases from J, the junction contained 8 bases not matched to a gene. CDR3 length: 15 residues. CDR3 sequence (DNA): TGTGCCAGCACCCTACTAGCGGGGGGTAGTTACGAGCAGTACTTC. Residues: CASTLLAGGSYEQYF.

V usage is TRBV27 and J usage is TRBJ1-4; 10 bases match TRBD1. The germline CDR1 and CDR2 sequences are MNHEY and SMNVEV (reference sequence). V lost 3 bases and J lost 6; bases outside the gene matches: 4. The CDR3 spans 15 residues. CDR3 in amino acids: CASSLSDRGDEKLFF. CDR3 bases: TGTGCCAGCAGTTTGTCGGACAGGGGGGATGAAAAACTGTTTTTT.

This clone was observed a handful of times. The chain employs TRBV5-1 and TRBJ1-1, with a tentative D call TRBD1 (6 bases). The CDR3 is 15 amino acids. Trimming took 4 bases from V and 2 from J, leaving 15 bases between them. Germline-derived CDR1 and CDR2 are SGHRS and YFSETQ. The CDR3 sequence is CASSTSGAHNTEAFF. CDR3 DNA sequence: TGCGCCAGCAGCACTTCAGGGGCCCACAACACTGAAGCTTTCTTT.

This clone appeared a single time. This chain joins TRBV5-1 and TRBJ1-2; 8 bases agree with TRBD1. Trimming at V came to 2 bases and at J to 3 bases, leaving 6 bases not matched to a gene. CDR1 and CDR2 (germline): SGHRS, YFSETQ. This CDR3 comprises 15 residues. CDR3 sequence (DNA): TGCGCCAGCAGCTTCAACCCACAGGGGGACTATGGCTACACCTTC. Amino acids: CASSFNPQGDYGYTF.

V is TRBV11-2 and J is TRBJ2-7; 7 bases match TRBD2. V trimming: 6 bases; J trimming: 5 bases; junction bases outside the gene matches: 13. The CDR3 is 15 amino acids. Germline lookup yields CDR1 SGHAT and CDR2 FQNNGV. Here the CDR3 reads CASSQLPRAGDEQYF. CDR3 in DNA: TGTGCCAGCAGTCAACTCCCCCGGGCGGGGGACGAGCAGTACTTC.

The chain combines TRBV6-4 with TRBJ1-4; 8 bases are a match to TRBD1. V lost 2 bases and J lost 8; bases outside the gene matches: 7. CDR3 size: 15 residues. Looked up from germline, CDR1 is MRHNA and CDR2 is SNTAGT. The CDR3 reads CASSDTDRVSEKLFF. The CDR3, as DNA: TGTGCCAGCAGTGACACGGACAGGGTTTCCGAAAAACTGTTTTTT.

The J gene is TRBJ1-2, the V gene TRBV7-2; D might be TRBD1 (5 bases). Germline loops: CDR1 SGHTA, CDR2 FQGNSA. V dropped 1 base and J dropped 3 bases, with 18 bases sitting between them. The length of the CDR3 is 17 residues. CDR3: CASSLVYLRDGHYGYTF. As DNA, the CDR3 is TGTGCCAGCAGCTTAGTATATCTCCGGGACGGACACTATGGCTACACCTTC.

The chain uses TRBV4-1 and TRBJ2-3; 7 nucleotides align to TRBD2. The CDR3 covers 17 residues. CDR1 is MGHRA, CDR2 YSYEKL, per germline. Trimming removed 0 bases from V and 2 bases from J; junction bases left unmatched: 8. CDR3 sequence reads: CASSQEGRGSPTDTQYF. Written as DNA, the CDR3 is TGCGCCAGCAGCCAAGAGGGGCGGGGGAGCCCCACAGATACGCAGTATTTT.